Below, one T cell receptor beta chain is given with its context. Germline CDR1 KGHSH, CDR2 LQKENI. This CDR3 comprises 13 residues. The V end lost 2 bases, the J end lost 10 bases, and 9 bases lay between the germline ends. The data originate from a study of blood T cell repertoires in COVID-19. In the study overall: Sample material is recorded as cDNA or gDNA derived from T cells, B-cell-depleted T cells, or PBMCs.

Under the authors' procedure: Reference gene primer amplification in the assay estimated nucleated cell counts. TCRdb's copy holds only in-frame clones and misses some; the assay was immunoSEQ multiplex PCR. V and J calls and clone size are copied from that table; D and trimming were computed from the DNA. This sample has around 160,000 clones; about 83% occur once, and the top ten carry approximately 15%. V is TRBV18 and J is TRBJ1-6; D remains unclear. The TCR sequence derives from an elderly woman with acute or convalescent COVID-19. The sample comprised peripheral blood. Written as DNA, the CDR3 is TGTGCCAGCTCACCAGGGAGCGGGTCACCCCTCCACTTT. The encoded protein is CASSPGSGSPLHF.